This TCR beta chain was sequenced for a study of blood T cell repertoires in COVID-19. Sequenced by immunoSEQ multiplex PCR; TCRdb stores in-frame clones only, minus some. The sample contains about 42,000 clones, around 91% of which appear only once. V lost 3 bases, J lost 6 bases, and 12 bases lay in between. This CDR3 is 13 amino acids long. Germline CDR1 reads KGHSH; CDR2 reads LQKENI. This sequence joins TRBV18 and TRBJ2-7; D not certain. The receptor comes from a man in his forties or fifties with active COVID-19. Sequenced input: peripheral blood. CDR3 DNA sequence: TGTGCCAGCTCACCTGGAGTGAAAGGCGAGCAGTACTTC. Translation gives CASSPGVKGEQYF.